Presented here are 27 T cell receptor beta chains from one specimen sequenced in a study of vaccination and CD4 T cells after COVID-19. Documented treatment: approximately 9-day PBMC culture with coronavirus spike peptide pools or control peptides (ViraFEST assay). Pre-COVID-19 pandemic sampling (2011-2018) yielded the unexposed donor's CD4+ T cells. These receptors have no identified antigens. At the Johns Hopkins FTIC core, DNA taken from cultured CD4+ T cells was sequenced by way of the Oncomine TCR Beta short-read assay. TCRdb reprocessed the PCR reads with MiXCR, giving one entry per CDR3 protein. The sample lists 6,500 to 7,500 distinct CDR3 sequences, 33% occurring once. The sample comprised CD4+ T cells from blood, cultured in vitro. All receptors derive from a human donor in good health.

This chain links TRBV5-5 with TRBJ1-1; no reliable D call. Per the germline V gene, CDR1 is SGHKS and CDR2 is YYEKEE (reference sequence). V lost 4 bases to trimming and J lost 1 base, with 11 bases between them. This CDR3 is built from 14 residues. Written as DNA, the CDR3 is TGTGCCAGCAGCCCCCCCTGGGAGAACACTGAAGCTTTCTTT. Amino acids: CASSPPWENTEAFF.

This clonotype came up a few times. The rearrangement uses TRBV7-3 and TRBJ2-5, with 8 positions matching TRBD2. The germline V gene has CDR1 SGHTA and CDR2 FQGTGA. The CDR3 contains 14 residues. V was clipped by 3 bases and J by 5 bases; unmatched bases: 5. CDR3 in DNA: TGTGCCAGCAGCTTCAGCGGGAGCGGGGAGACCCAGTACTTC. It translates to CASSFSGSGETQYF.

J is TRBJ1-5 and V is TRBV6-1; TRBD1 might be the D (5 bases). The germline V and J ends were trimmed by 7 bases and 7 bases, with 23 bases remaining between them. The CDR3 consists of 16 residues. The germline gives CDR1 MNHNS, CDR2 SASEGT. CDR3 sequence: CASTPTQALLGQPQHF. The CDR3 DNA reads TGTGCCAGCACCCCTACACAGGCACTCTTGGGCCAGCCCCAGCATTTT.

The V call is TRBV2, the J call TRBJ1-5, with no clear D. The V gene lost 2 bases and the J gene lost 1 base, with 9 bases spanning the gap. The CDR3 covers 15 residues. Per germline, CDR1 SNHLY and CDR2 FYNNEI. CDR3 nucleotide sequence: TGTGCCAGCAGTGAATCTTTGGGCAGCAATCAGCCCCAGCATTTT. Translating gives CASSESLGSNQPQHF.

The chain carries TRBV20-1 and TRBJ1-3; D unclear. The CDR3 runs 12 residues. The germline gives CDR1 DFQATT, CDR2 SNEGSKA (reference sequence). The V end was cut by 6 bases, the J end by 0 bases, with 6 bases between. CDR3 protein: CSARTSGNTIYF. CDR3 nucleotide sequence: TGCAGTGCCAGGACCTCTGGAAACACCATATATTTT.

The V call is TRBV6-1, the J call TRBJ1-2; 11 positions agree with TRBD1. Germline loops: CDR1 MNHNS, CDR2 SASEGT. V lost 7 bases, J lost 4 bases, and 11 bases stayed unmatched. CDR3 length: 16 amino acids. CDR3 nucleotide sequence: TGTGCCAGCACCGAATCGGGACAGGGGGTTCCCTATGGCTACACCTTC. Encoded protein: CASTESGQGVPYGYTF.

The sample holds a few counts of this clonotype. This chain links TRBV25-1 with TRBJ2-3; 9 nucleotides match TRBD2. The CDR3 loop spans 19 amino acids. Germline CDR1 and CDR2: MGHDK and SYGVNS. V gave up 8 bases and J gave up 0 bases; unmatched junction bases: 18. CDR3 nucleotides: TGTGCCAGCTCCGAGGCCCAGCGGGGGGTTGGTACTAGCACAGATACGCAGTATTTT. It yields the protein CASSEAQRGVGTSTDTQYF.

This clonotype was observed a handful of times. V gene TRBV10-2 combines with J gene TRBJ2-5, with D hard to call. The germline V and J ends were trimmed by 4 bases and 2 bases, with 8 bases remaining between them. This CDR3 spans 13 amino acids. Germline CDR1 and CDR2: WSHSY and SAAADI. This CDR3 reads CASSAQAQETQYF. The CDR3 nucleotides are TGCGCCAGCAGTGCCCAGGCGCAAGAGACCCAGTACTTC.

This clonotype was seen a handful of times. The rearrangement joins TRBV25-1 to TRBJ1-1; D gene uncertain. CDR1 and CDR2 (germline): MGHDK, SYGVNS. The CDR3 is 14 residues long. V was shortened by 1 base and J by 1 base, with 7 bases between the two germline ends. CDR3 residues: CASSELSRNTEAFF. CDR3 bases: TGTGCCAGCAGTGAATTGAGCCGGAACACTGAAGCTTTCTTT.

CDR3 nucleotides: TGTGCCAGCAGTCGCGGACAGCAGGTCGGAGCTTTCTTT. The encoded protein is CASSRGQQVGAFF. The rearrangement uses TRBV12-3 or TRBV12-4 and TRBJ1-1, with D possibly TRBD1 on 6 matching bases. V lost 5 bases, J lost 10 bases, and 17 bases lay in between. This CDR3 contains 13 residues.

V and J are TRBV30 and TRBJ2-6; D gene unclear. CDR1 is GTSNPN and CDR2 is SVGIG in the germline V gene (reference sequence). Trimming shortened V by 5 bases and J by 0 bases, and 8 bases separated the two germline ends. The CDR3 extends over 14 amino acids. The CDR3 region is CAWARYSGANVLTF. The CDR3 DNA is TGTGCCTGGGCCCGGTACTCTGGGGCCAACGTCCTGACTTTC.

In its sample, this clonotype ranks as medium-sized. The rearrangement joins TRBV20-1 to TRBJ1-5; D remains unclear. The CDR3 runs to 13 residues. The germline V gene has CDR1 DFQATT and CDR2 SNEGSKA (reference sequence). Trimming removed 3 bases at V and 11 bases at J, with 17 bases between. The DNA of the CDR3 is TGCAGTGCTAGGGAGGGCCTCGCGATGACCCAGCATTTT. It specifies CSAREGLAMTQHF.

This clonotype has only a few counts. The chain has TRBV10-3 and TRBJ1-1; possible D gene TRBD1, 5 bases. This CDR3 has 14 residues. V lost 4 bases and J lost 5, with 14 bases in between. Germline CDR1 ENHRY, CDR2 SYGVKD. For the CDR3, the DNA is TGTGCCATCAGTGGACTGGGGGATCAGACTGAAGCTTTCTTT. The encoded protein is CAISGLGDQTEAFF.

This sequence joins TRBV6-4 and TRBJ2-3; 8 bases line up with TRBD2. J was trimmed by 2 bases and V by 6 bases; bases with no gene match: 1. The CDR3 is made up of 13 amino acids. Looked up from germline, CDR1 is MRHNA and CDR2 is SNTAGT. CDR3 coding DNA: TGTGCCAGCAGCGGGGGGGCCACAGATACGCAGTATTTT. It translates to CASSGGATDTQYF.

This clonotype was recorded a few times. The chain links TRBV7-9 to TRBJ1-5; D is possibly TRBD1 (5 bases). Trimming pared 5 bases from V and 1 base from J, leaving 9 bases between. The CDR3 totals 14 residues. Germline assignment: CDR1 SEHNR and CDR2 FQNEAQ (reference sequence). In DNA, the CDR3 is TGTGCCAGCAGCGAGAGGGGAAGCAATCAGCCCCAGCATTTT. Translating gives CASSERGSNQPQHF.

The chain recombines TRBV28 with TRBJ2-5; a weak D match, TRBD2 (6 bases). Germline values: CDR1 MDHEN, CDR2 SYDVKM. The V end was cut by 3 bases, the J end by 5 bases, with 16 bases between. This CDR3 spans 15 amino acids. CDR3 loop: CASSFSNVGTETQYF. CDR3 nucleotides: TGTGCCAGCAGTTTCTCCAACGTTGGGACTGAGACCCAGTACTTC.

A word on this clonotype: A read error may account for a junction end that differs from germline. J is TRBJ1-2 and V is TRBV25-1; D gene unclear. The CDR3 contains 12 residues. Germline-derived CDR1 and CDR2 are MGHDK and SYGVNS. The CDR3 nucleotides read TGTGCCAGCAGTGAACAGCTCTATGACTACACCTTC. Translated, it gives CASSEQLYDYTF.

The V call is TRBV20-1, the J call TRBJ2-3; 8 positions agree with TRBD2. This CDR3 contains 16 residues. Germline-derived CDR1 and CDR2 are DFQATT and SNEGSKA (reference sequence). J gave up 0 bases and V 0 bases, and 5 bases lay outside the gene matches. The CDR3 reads CSARDGGGGSTDTQYF. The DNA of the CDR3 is TGCAGTGCTAGAGATGGCGGCGGGGGGAGCACAGATACGCAGTATTTT.

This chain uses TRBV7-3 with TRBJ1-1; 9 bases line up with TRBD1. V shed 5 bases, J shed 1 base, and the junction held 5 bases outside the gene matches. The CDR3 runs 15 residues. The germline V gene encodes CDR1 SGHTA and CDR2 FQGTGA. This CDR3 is CASSEQGARNTEAFF. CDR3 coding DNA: TGTGCCAGCAGCGAACAGGGGGCTCGGAACACTGAAGCTTTCTTT.

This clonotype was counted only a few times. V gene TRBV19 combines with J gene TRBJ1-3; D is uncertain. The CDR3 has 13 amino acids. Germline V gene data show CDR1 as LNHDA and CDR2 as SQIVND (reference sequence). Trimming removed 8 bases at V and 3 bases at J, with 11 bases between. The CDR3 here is CASPTEGGNTIYF. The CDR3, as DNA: TGTGCCAGTCCTACTGAAGGTGGAAACACCATATATTTT.

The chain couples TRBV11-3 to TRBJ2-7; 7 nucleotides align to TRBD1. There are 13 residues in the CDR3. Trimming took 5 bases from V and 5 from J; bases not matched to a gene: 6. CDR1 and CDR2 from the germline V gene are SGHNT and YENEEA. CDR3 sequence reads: CASSPNDRDEQYF. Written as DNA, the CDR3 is TGTGCCAGCAGCCCAAACGACAGGGACGAGCAGTACTTC.

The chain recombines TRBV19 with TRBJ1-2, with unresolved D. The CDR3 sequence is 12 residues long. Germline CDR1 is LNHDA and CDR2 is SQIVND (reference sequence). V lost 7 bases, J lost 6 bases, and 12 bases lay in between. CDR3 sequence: CASTTGGHGYTF. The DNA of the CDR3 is TGTGCCAGTACCACGGGAGGTCATGGCTACACCTTC.

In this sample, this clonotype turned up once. CDR3 DNA: TGTGCTAGTGGTTTGGATGTGGCCCAGCATTTT. Amino acids: CASGLDVAQHF. The chain is built from TRBV12-5 and TRBJ1-5, with unresolved D. The CDR3 is 11 residues long. The V and J ends lost 1 base and 11 bases respectively, with 6 bases between them. Germline V lookup: CDR1 LGHNT, CDR2 FRNRAP.

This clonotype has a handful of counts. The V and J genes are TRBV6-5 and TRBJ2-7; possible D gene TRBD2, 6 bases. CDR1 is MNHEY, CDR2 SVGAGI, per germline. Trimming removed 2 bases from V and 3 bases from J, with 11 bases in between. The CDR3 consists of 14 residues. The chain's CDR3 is CASSYGAGGYEQYF. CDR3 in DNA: TGTGCCAGCAGTTACGGGGCCGGGGGCTACGAGCAGTACTTC.

The CDR3 loop is CASSLSSGPYEQYF. The CDR3 DNA reads as TGTGCCAGTAGTTTATCTTCGGGGCCCTACGAGCAGTACTTC. The chain joins TRBV19 to TRBJ2-7, with D perhaps given as TRBD1 or TRBD2 (5 bases each). In germline, CDR1 is LNHDA, CDR2 SQIVND (reference sequence). V was clipped by 5 bases and J by 2 bases, with 13 bases between them. CDR3 length: 14 residues.

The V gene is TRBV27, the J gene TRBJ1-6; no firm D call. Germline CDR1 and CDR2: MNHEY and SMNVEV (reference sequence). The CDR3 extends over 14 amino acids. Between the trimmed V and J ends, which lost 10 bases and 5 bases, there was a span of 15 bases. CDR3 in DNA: TGTGCCACCCCCTTTCGACAAGATAATTCACCCCTCCACTTT. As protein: CATPFRQDNSPLHF.

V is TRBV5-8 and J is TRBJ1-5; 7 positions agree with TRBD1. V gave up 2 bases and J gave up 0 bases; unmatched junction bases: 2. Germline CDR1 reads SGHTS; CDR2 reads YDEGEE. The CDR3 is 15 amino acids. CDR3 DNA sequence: TGTGCCAGCAGCTTAGGGACAGATAGCAATCAGCCCCAGCATTTT. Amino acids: CASSLGTDSNQPQHF.